Below are 25 T cell receptor beta chains sequenced from a single sample in a study of blood T cell repertoires in COVID-19. Profiled with immunoSEQ multiplex PCR; TCRdb holds only in-frame clones, not every one. The repertoire holds 250,000 or so clones, with approximately 86% as singletons. The sequencing sample was made of PBMCs or T cells enriched from blood (not recorded which). These receptors all stem from a woman in her 30s with acute COVID-19.

The table lists this clone with a few counts. This chain joins TRBV7-8 and TRBJ2-3; weak D call: TRBD2 (6 bases). The length of the CDR3 is 14 residues. Germline lookup yields CDR1 SGHVS and CDR2 FQNEAQ. Trimming cost V 5 bases and J 2 bases, with 11 bases left between them. The CDR3 region is CASSEGLFTDTQYF. The CDR3 DNA sequence: TGTGCCAGCAGCGAGGGACTTTTCACAGATACGCAGTATTTT.

V gene TRBV19 combines with J gene TRBJ1-4, with a tentative D call TRBD1 (6 bases). Trimming took 3 bases from V and 8 from J, leaving 13 bases between them. Germline values: CDR1 LNHDA, CDR2 SQIVND (reference sequence). The CDR3 loop spans 14 amino acids. The CDR3 is CASSIRTGGEKLFF. CDR3 DNA: TGTGCCAGTAGTATCCGGACGGGGGGCGAAAAACTGTTTTTT. The complete variable domain, with remaining parts taken from reference TRBV19 and TRBJ1-4, reads DGGITQSPKYLFRKEGQNVTLSCEQNLNHDAMYWYRQDPGQGLRLIYYSQIVNDFQKGDIAEGYSVSREKKESFPLTVTSAQKNPTAFYLCASSIRTGGEKLFFGSGTQLSVL.

The gene calls are TRBV10-3 and TRBJ2-7; 7 nucleotides align to TRBD2. The junction had 5 bases not matched to a gene; V was cut back by 2 bases and J by 1 base. Germline V CDR1 and CDR2: ENHRY, SYGVKD. The CDR3 has 15 residues. In nucleotides, the CDR3 is TGTGCCATCAGTGAGCTGGCTAGCGGATCCTACGAGCAGTACTTC. Encoded protein: CAISELASGSYEQYF.

The chain employs TRBV12-5 and TRBJ2-3; TRBD2 matches 7 bases. CDR3 size: 15 residues. The V gene end was trimmed by 4 bases and the J gene end by 0 bases; junction bases not matched to a gene: 4. CDR1 is LGHNT, CDR2 FRNRAP, per germline. The CDR3 DNA sequence: TGTGCTAGTGGTTATCAGCGGGGTAGCACAGATACGCAGTATTTT. Protein product: CASGYQRGSTDTQYF.

This chain uses TRBV3-1 (or the pseudogene TRBV3-2) with TRBJ1-5; D gene uncertain. Germline V gene data show CDR1 as LGHDT and CDR2 as YNNKEL (reference sequence). This CDR3 is 14 amino acids long. Trimming took off 0 bases at V and 7 bases at J, with 10 bases between the two ends. The CDR3 spells CASSQEWGGQPQHF. DNA for the CDR3: TGTGCCAGCAGCCAAGAATGGGGAGGCCAGCCCCAGCATTTT.

The rearrangement uses TRBV6-2 or TRBV6-3 and TRBJ1-2, with unresolved D. The germline V gene has CDR1 MNHEY and CDR2 SVGEGT. Trimming took off 3 bases at V and 4 bases at J, with 9 bases between the two ends. CDR3 length: 13 amino acids. The CDR3 loop reads CASSYFPRYGYTF. The CDR3 DNA reads TGTGCCAGCAGTTATTTTCCCCGCTATGGCTACACCTTC.

The chain combines TRBV4-2 with TRBJ1-4, with D maybe TRBD1 (5 bases). Germline V lookup: CDR1 LGHNA, CDR2 YNFKEQ. V lost 0 bases, J lost 6 bases, and 11 bases lay in between. The CDR3 runs to 15 residues. This CDR3 reads CASSQDVAGHEKLFF. The CDR3 DNA reads TGTGCCAGCAGCCAAGATGTTGCGGGACATGAAAAACTGTTTTTT.

The chain recombines TRBV12-3 or TRBV12-4 with TRBJ1-4; tentative D call: TRBD1 (6 bases). Between the trimmed V and J ends, which lost 7 bases and 6 bases, there was a span of 9 bases. This CDR3 region has 12 residues. The CDR3, as DNA: TGTGCCAGCAACAGGGCGGATGAAAAACTGTTTTTT. Encoded protein: CASNRADEKLFF.

The chain combines TRBV4-1 with TRBJ1-5; 10 bases map to TRBD1. This CDR3 is built from 18 residues. V was pared by 3 bases and J by 7 bases, with 15 bases of the junction left unmatched. The V gene's germline CDR1 is MGHRA and CDR2 YSYEKL. CDR3 DNA sequence: TGCGCCAGCAGCCAGGGGCGACAGGGGGCCCTGCGGCTCCAGCCCCAGCATTTT. This encodes CASSQGRQGALRLQPQHF.

The genes are TRBV30 and TRBJ1-4; no clear D. Germline lookup yields CDR1 GTSNPN and CDR2 SVGIG (reference sequence). The CDR3 is made up of 14 amino acids. The V and J ends lost 0 bases and 0 bases respectively, with 5 bases between them. CDR3: CAWSVHSTNEKLFF. The CDR3 nucleotides are TGTGCCTGGAGTGTACATTCAACTAATGAAAAACTGTTTTTT.

V gene TRBV18 combines with J gene TRBJ2-7; possible D gene TRBD1, 5 bases. Trimming left V 3 bases short and J 2 bases short, with 14 bases between. CDR3 length: 15 amino acids. CDR1 is KGHSH, CDR2 LQKENI, per germline. Written as DNA, the CDR3 is TGTGCCAGCTCACCCCCTCCCGAAGGGGCCTACGAGCAGTACTTC. It encodes CASSPPPEGAYEQYF.

V is TRBV7-6 and J is TRBJ1-1, with TRBD1 matching over 7 bases. This CDR3 is built from 14 residues. Trimming removed 5 bases from V and 1 base from J; junction bases left unmatched: 4. Looked up from germline, CDR1 is SGHVS and CDR2 is FNYEAQ. The CDR3 DNA sequence: TGTGCCAGCAGCCCGGGACAGACGAACACTGAAGCTTTCTTT. It translates to CASSPGQTNTEAFF.

The V call is TRBV5-1, the J call TRBJ1-3; D uncertain. V was pared by 4 bases and J by 0 bases, with 8 bases between. Looked up from germline, CDR1 is SGHRS and CDR2 is YFSETQ. This CDR3 is 14 amino acids long. The CDR3 bases are TGCGCCAGCAGCGTCGGTGACTCTGGAAACACCATATATTTT. Translated: CASSVGDSGNTIYF. Combining the CDR3 with reference TRBV5-1 and TRBJ1-3 gives the whole variable domain KAGVTQTPRYLIKTRGQQVTLSCSPISGHRSVSWYQQTPGQGLQFLFEYFSETQRNKGNFPGRFSGRQFSNSRSEMNVSTLELGDSALYLCASSVGDSGNTIYFGEGSWLTVV.

This chain uses TRBV4-2 with TRBJ2-3, with TRBD1 matching 11 bases. Germline values: CDR1 LGHNA, CDR2 YNFKEQ. V shed 1 base, J shed 4 bases, and the junction held 4 bases outside the gene matches. The CDR3 runs 16 residues. CDR3 protein: CASSQAPGQGADTQYF. As DNA, the CDR3 is TGTGCCAGCAGCCAAGCCCCGGGACAGGGGGCAGATACGCAGTATTTT.

The chain uses TRBV27 and TRBJ1-1; D is unclear. From germline, CDR1 is MNHEY and CDR2 SMNVEV (reference sequence). Trimming took off 6 bases at V and 3 bases at J, with 8 bases between the two ends. The length of the CDR3 is 12 residues. CDR3 coding DNA: TGTGCCAGCAGGGGAGGGTACACTGAAGCTTTCTTT. The encoded protein is CASRGGYTEAFF.

This sequence joins TRBV7-8 and TRBJ2-6; D gene uncertain. Germline values: CDR1 SGHVS, CDR2 FQNEAQ. V lost 5 bases, J lost 3 bases, and 14 bases lay in between. The CDR3 consists of 16 residues. DNA of the CDR3: TGTGCCAGCAGCCCCCTGAGGCCTCGTGGGGCCAACGTCCTGACTTTC. Its protein is CASSPLRPRGANVLTF.

The V and J genes are TRBV3-1 (or the pseudogene TRBV3-2) and TRBJ1-2; 7 nucleotides align to TRBD1. The CDR3 length is 15 residues. CDR1 is LGHDT and CDR2 is YNNKEL in the germline V gene (reference sequence). V lost 6 bases and J lost 4; bases outside the gene matches: 11. CDR3: CASRQGQLNRYGYTF. The CDR3 coding sequence is TGTGCCAGCAGACAGGGACAGCTCAATCGCTATGGCTACACCTTC.

The rearrangement links TRBV5-5 to TRBJ2-5; 9 nucleotides agree with TRBD1. The CDR3 length is 13 residues. V was pared by 5 bases and J by 2 bases, with 1 base of the junction left unmatched. Per the germline V gene, CDR1 is SGHKS and CDR2 is YYEKEE (reference sequence). CDR3 coding DNA: TGTGCCAGCAGTGGGACAGGGCAAGAGACCCAGTACTTC. This translates into CASSGTGQETQYF.

The gene calls are TRBV4-1 and TRBJ2-1; 8 bases agree with TRBD1. This CDR3 region has 16 residues. V was pared by 3 bases and J by 4 bases, with 8 bases of the junction left unmatched. Looked up from germline, CDR1 is MGHRA and CDR2 is YSYEKL. This CDR3 is CASSQRSGTGYNEQFF. The CDR3 DNA reads TGCGCCAGCAGCCAGAGGTCCGGGACAGGTTACAATGAGCAGTTCTTC.

The V and J genes are TRBV9 and TRBJ1-1, with D possibly being TRBD1 (6 bases). The CDR3 runs to 15 residues. The ends were cut back, 3 bases at V and 4 bases at J, with 16 bases in the middle. Germline V gene sequence: CDR1 SGDLS, CDR2 YYNGEE. CDR3 nucleotide sequence: TGTGCCAGCAGCGAATATCAGGGGACGACCACTGAAGCTTTCTTT. The encoded protein is CASSEYQGTTTEAFF.

This CDR3 is CASSLGQGRPREKLFF. Here the CDR3 DNA reads TGCGCCAGCAGCTTGGGACAGGGTCGTCCGCGCGAAAAACTGTTTTTT. This chain connects TRBV5-1 to TRBJ1-4; TRBD1 agrees at 7 bases. CDR3 length: 16 residues. J gave up 8 bases and V 0 bases, and 10 bases lay outside the gene matches. Germline lookup yields CDR1 SGHRS and CDR2 YFSETQ. The complete variable domain, with remaining parts taken from reference TRBV5-1 and TRBJ1-4, reads KAGVTQTPRYLIKTRGQQVTLSCSPISGHRSVSWYQQTPGQGLQFLFEYFSETQRNKGNFPGRFSGRQFSNSRSEMNVSTLELGDSALYLCASSLGQGRPREKLFFGSGTQLSVL.

The CDR3 region is CASNPGSSGNQPQHF. The CDR3 DNA reads as TGTGCCAGCAATCCGGGGTCCAGTGGCAATCAGCCCCAGCATTTT. The chain uses TRBV7-2 and TRBJ1-5; D is ambiguous. This CDR3 is 15 amino acids long. V was pared by 7 bases and J by 2 bases, with 15 bases between. CDR1 is SGHTA and CDR2 is FQGNSA in the germline V gene.

The chain recombines TRBV30 with TRBJ2-3; TRBD2 might be the D (5 bases). The CDR3 is made up of 14 amino acids. CDR1 and CDR2 from the germline V gene are GTSNPN and SVGIG (reference sequence). Trimming pared 5 bases from V and 0 bases from J, leaving 12 bases between. CDR3 sequence reads: CAWGGQSSTDTQYF. CDR3 sequence (DNA): TGTGCCTGGGGAGGCCAGTCTAGCACAGATACGCAGTATTTT.

This chain joins TRBV11-3 and TRBJ2-2; D uncertain. Germline CDR1 reads SGHNT; CDR2 reads YENEEA. This CDR3 region has 12 residues. The ends were cut back, 3 bases at V and 8 bases at J, with 7 bases in the middle. The CDR3 loop reads CASSFAGGELFF. Here the CDR3 DNA reads TGTGCCAGCAGCTTTGCCGGGGGGGAGCTGTTTTTT.

The chain carries TRBV10-1 and TRBJ2-1; the match to TRBD2 covers 7 bases. The CDR3 totals 14 residues. V gave up 9 bases and J gave up 2 bases; unmatched junction bases: 7. From germline, CDR1 is WNHNN and CDR2 SYGVQD (reference sequence). CDR3 in amino acids: CASSSGDPYNEQFF. The CDR3 nucleotides are TGCGCCAGTTCAAGCGGGGACCCCTACAATGAGCAGTTCTTC.